Sequencing of this T cell receptor beta chain was carried out in a study of T cell repertoires in cytomegalovirus infection. About the research overall: TCR beta signatures that were public indicated CMV infection and matching HLA type. Findings of the study overall: The ex vivo response was dominated by HLA-C-restricted CMV-specific TCR beta clonotypes. Cumulative frequency of public TCR beta families picked out carriers of CMV plus the relevant HLA.

The ends were cut back, 3 bases at V and 4 bases at J, with 12 bases in the middle. The CDR3 length is 14 residues. With respect to this clonotype: The antigen is undetermined.

TCRdb processed the reads anew with MiXCR; each CDR3 protein has one entry. The sample records around 310,000 distinct CDR3 sequences, roughly 17% being singletons. This sequence originates from a human donor in good health (CMV status not recorded). Some clones in this sample may be carry-over from other donors' samples. The V and J genes are TRBV12-3 or TRBV12-4 and TRBJ1-1; D possibly corresponds to TRBD1 (5 bases). The source material was PBMCs. Here the CDR3 reads CASSLQSGVTEAFF. As DNA, the CDR3 is TGTGCCAGCAGTTTGCAATCGGGGGTCACTGAAGCTTTCTTT.